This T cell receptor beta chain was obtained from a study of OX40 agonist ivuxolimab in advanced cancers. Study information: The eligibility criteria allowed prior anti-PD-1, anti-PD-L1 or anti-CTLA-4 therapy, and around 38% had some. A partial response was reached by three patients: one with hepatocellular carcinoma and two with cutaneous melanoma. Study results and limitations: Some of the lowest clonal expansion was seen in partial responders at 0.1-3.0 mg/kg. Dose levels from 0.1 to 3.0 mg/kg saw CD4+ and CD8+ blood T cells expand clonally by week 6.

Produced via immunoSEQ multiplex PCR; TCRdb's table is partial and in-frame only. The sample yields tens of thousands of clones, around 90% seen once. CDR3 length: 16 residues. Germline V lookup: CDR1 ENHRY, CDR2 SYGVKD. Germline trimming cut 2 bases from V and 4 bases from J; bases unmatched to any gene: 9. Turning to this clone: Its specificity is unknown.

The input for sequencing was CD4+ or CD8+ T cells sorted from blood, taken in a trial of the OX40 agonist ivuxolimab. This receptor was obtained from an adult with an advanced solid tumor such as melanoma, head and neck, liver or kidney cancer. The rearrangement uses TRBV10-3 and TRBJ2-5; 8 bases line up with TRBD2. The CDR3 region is CAISEMAGGRGETQYF. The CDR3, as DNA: TGTGCCATCAGTGAGATGGCGGGAGGCCGGGGAGAGACCCAGTACTTC.